Listed here are 32 T cell receptor beta chains from one sample, sequenced in a study of OX40 agonist ivuxolimab in advanced cancers. The repertoire was sequenced with immunoSEQ multiplex PCR; TCRdb's copy has only in-frame clones and lacks some. The sample holds about 99,000 clones, roughly 94% seen once. The sequences come from CD4+ or CD8+ T cells sorted from blood, collected in a trial of the OX40 agonist ivuxolimab. Receptor source: an adult with an advanced solid tumor such as melanoma, head and neck, liver or kidney cancer.

V usage is TRBV18 and J usage is TRBJ1-3, with 8 bases aligning to TRBD1. Trimming removed 3 bases from V and 2 bases from J; junction bases left unmatched: 3. The CDR3 is made up of 15 amino acids. CDR1 is KGHSH and CDR2 is LQKENI in the germline V gene. CDR3 residues: CASSPSDRAGNTIYF. CDR3 bases: TGTGCCAGCTCACCGTCGGACAGGGCTGGAAACACCATATATTTT. Based on the CDR3 plus reference TRBV18 and TRBJ1-3, the full variable domain is NAGVMQNPRHLVRRRGQEARLRCSPMKGHSHVYWYRQLPEEGLKFMVYLQKENIIDESGMPKERFSAEFPKEGPSILRIQQVVRGDSAAYFCASSPSDRAGNTIYFGEGSWLTVV.

The rearrangement links TRBV5-1 to TRBJ1-1; D is perhaps TRBD1 (6 bases). V was cut by 1 base and J by 1 base, with 17 bases left in between. The CDR3 extends over 17 amino acids. The germline V gene has CDR1 SGHRS and CDR2 YFSETQ. CDR3 in DNA: TGCGCCAGCAGCTTGAATGGACAGCAGCGGGGGAACACTGAAGCTTTCTTT. Protein product: CASSLNGQQRGNTEAFF.

The gene calls are TRBV5-1 and TRBJ2-7, with 7 bases identical to TRBD2. Germline V CDR1 and CDR2: SGHRS, YFSETQ. The CDR3 covers 15 residues. J was trimmed by 2 bases and V by 2 bases; bases with no gene match: 7. Written as DNA, the CDR3 is TGCGCCAGCAGCTTAGTCCGGGAGGCTGCCTACGAGCAGTACTTC. This sequence encodes CASSLVREAAYEQYF.

V is TRBV19 and J is TRBJ1-3; 10 bases fit TRBD1. The V and J ends lost 6 bases and 4 bases, in that order; junction bases with no gene match: 0. CDR1 is LNHDA, CDR2 SQIVND, per germline (reference sequence). The length of the CDR3 is 13 residues. CDR3 sequence: CASRGQGGNTIYF. CDR3 nucleotides: TGTGCCAGTAGGGGACAGGGGGGAAACACCATATATTTT.

The genes are TRBV5-8 and TRBJ2-1; no definite D call. V was shortened by 4 bases and J by 3 bases, with 17 bases between the two germline ends. Germline loops: CDR1 SGHTS, CDR2 YDEGEE. This CDR3 contains 16 residues. CDR3 sequence reads: CASSGPIRYFYNEQFF. In DNA, the CDR3 is TGTGCCAGCAGCGGTCCTATAAGATACTTCTACAATGAGCAGTTCTTC.

This chain connects TRBV7-2 to TRBJ2-6, with 9 bases matching TRBD1. This CDR3 comprises 19 residues. Trimming at V came to 8 bases and at J to 0 bases, leaving 14 bases not matched to a gene. The germline CDR1 and CDR2 sequences are SGHTA and FQGNSA. The CDR3 here is CASPIPRDRVTSGANVLTF. CDR3 in DNA: TGTGCCAGCCCCATTCCCCGGGACAGGGTAACCTCTGGGGCCAACGTCCTGACTTTC. The whole variable domain, remainder taken from reference TRBV7-2 and TRBJ2-6, is GAGVSQSPSNKVTEKGKDVELRCDPISGHTALYWYRQSLGQGLEFLIYFQGNSAPDKSGLPSDRFSAERTGGSVSTLTIQRTQQEDSAVYLCASPIPRDRVTSGANVLTFGAGSRLTVL.

The chain carries TRBV5-1 and TRBJ1-2; no firm D call. The ends were cut back, 3 bases at V and 7 bases at J, with 22 bases in the middle. Germline CDR1 reads SGHRS; CDR2 reads YFSETQ. The CDR3 is made up of 16 amino acids. The CDR3 loop reads CASSSTGIGRISGYTF. The CDR3 DNA reads as TGCGCCAGCAGCTCTACCGGGATCGGACGGATCTCTGGCTACACCTTC.

The J gene is TRBJ1-1, the V gene TRBV27, with 10 bases matching TRBD1. Trimming cost V 5 bases and J 7 bases; bases outside gene matches: 10. Germline CDR1 and CDR2: MNHEY and SMNVEV (reference sequence). This CDR3 contains 15 residues. Written as DNA, the CDR3 is TGTGCCAGCAGTGGCCTAGGGACAGGGGCTAATGAAGCTTTCTTT. It yields the protein CASSGLGTGANEAFF.

The chain combines TRBV5-1 with TRBJ1-2, with D unclear. V was trimmed by 4 bases and J by 0 bases, leaving 7 bases between them. Germline values: CDR1 SGHRS, CDR2 YFSETQ. The CDR3 covers 13 residues. CDR3 sequence reads: CASSPEANYGYTF. The DNA of the CDR3 is TGCGCCAGCAGCCCTGAAGCTAACTATGGCTACACCTTC.

The rearrangement links TRBV6-1 to TRBJ1-1, with D uncertain. V gave up 6 bases and J gave up 1 base, with 12 bases separating them. Germline V gene data show CDR1 as MNHNS and CDR2 as SASEGT. The CDR3 is made up of 14 amino acids. The CDR3 bases are TGTGCCAGCAGATTAACGGGAGGGAACACTGAAGCTTTCTTT. It encodes CASRLTGGNTEAFF.

The chain carries TRBV30 and TRBJ2-7; unclear D gene. The CDR3 loop spans 14 amino acids. The germline CDR1 and CDR2 sequences are GTSNPN and SVGIG (reference sequence). The ends were cut back, 2 bases at V and 2 bases at J, with 13 bases in the middle. The CDR3, as DNA: TGTGCCTGGAGTTTGGGGTCATATCCCTACGAGCAGTACTTC. As protein: CAWSLGSYPYEQYF.

The CDR3 loop reads CASHKNTGELFF. The CDR3 DNA sequence: TGTGCCAGCCATAAAAACACCGGGGAGCTGTTTTTT. The J gene is TRBJ2-2, the V gene TRBV6-4; the D is unclear. Trimming removed 8 bases from V and 2 bases from J, with 6 bases in between. The length of the CDR3 is 12 residues. From germline, CDR1 is MRHNA and CDR2 SNTAGT.

This sequence joins TRBV5-1 and TRBJ2-5; 10 bases match TRBD1. Germline assignment: CDR1 SGHRS and CDR2 YFSETQ. Trimming took 1 base from V and 0 from J; bases not matched to a gene: 3. The CDR3 has 16 residues. CDR3 protein: CASSLSGQGHQETQYF. CDR3 DNA sequence: TGCGCCAGCAGCTTGTCGGGACAGGGGCACCAAGAGACCCAGTACTTC. Using reference TRBV5-1 and TRBJ2-5 for the parts outside the CDR3, the full variable domain is KAGVTQTPRYLIKTRGQQVTLSCSPISGHRSVSWYQQTPGQGLQFLFEYFSETQRNKGNFPGRFSGRQFSNSRSEMNVSTLELGDSALYLCASSLSGQGHQETQYFGPGTRLLVL.

The V and J genes are TRBV7-9 and TRBJ2-3; 7 bases fit TRBD2. The ends lost 3 bases at V and 5 bases at J; junction bases unmatched: 5. This CDR3 region has 14 residues. Germline CDR1 is SEHNR and CDR2 is FQNEAQ (reference sequence). The CDR3 sequence is CASSFWGGEDTQYF. DNA for the CDR3: TGTGCCAGCAGCTTCTGGGGGGGAGAAGATACGCAGTATTTT.

The rearrangement links TRBV2 to TRBJ2-3; perhaps TRBD2 as D (6 bases). The CDR3 runs 13 residues. Germline loops: CDR1 SNHLY, CDR2 FYNNEI. V was cut by 6 bases and J by 1 base, with 8 bases left in between. In nucleotides, the CDR3 is TGTGCCAGCAGGGAGCGGGGCACAGATACGCAGTATTTT. Translating it yields CASRERGTDTQYF.

The chain recombines TRBV5-7 with TRBJ2-2; the D gene could be TRBD1 or TRBD2 (6 bases each). TRBV5-7 is known as an ORF, though its function is uncertain. The CDR3 consists of 18 residues. With 3 bases removed from V and 1 base from J, the gap between germline ends came to 19 bases. CDR3 sequence reads: CASSCAGHRDLNTGELFF. DNA for the CDR3: TGTGCCAGCAGCTGCGCGGGACACCGGGACTTGAACACCGGGGAGCTGTTTTTT.

The chain recombines TRBV11-2 with TRBJ1-1; D gene unclear. The V end lost 4 bases, the J end lost 4 bases, and 16 bases lay between the germline ends. The germline V gene encodes CDR1 SGHAT and CDR2 FQNNGV. CDR3 length equals 15 residues. The chain's CDR3 is CASSSYGGTATEAFF. The CDR3 DNA reads TGTGCCAGCAGCTCTTACGGTGGAACGGCCACTGAAGCTTTCTTT.

The chain links TRBV5-1 to TRBJ2-1; D is unresolved. Germline V gene data show CDR1 as SGHRS and CDR2 as YFSETQ. The V and J ends lost 4 bases and 0 bases respectively, with 20 bases between them. This CDR3 is 18 amino acids long. CDR3 protein: CASSQAMTRGSSYNEQFF. CDR3 in DNA: TGCGCCAGCAGCCAAGCCATGACACGCGGTAGCTCCTACAATGAGCAGTTCTTC.

The sample holds a few counts of this clone. The chain uses TRBV27 and TRBJ2-1; D tentatively reads TRBD1 or TRBD2 (6 bases each). Germline CDR1 reads MNHEY; CDR2 reads SMNVEV (reference sequence). Trimming pared 2 bases from V and 1 base from J, leaving 12 bases between. The CDR3 is 16 amino acids. The CDR3 DNA follows: TGTGCCAGCAGTTTAGAGGGGGGTAGATCCTACAATGAGCAGTTCTTC. Translation gives CASSLEGGRSYNEQFF.

The chain combines TRBV19 with TRBJ1-2; possibly TRBD1 for D (5 bases). Germline V gives CDR1 LNHDA, CDR2 SQIVND (reference sequence). CDR3 length equals 14 residues. Deletions cut 6 bases from V and 3 bases from J, with 14 bases between. CDR3 loop: CASRSSGQDYGYTF. The CDR3 coding sequence is TGTGCCAGTAGATCCTCAGGACAAGACTATGGCTACACCTTC.

This chain connects TRBV18 to TRBJ1-5; no definite D call. Germline lookup yields CDR1 KGHSH and CDR2 LQKENI. The CDR3 spans 13 residues. V shed 1 base and J shed 4 bases, with 5 bases lying between them. CDR3 loop: CASSPQVNQPQHF. The DNA of the CDR3 is TGTGCCAGCTCACCACAGGTGAATCAGCCCCAGCATTTT.

The V call is TRBV4-1, the J call TRBJ1-2; maybe TRBD1 (6 bases). Trimming left V 2 bases short and J 4 bases short, with 14 bases between. Looked up from germline, CDR1 is MGHRA and CDR2 is YSYEKL. The CDR3 contains 15 residues. The CDR3 sequence: CASSQRQAPGYGYTF. The CDR3 nucleotides are TGCGCCAGCAGCCAACGACAGGCCCCGGGCTATGGCTACACCTTC.

V is TRBV9 and J is TRBJ2-1; the D call may be TRBD1 or TRBD2 (5 bases each). The CDR3 sequence is 16 residues long. The germline V gene has CDR1 SGDLS and CDR2 YYNGEE. V gave up 2 bases and J gave up 4 bases, with 16 bases separating them. CDR3 nucleotide sequence: TGTGCCAGCAGCGTCGGGGACCCCGGAGGTTACAATGAGCAGTTCTTC. Its protein product is CASSVGDPGGYNEQFF.

The chain employs TRBV19 and TRBJ2-5, with 12 bases lining up with TRBD1. V gave up 6 bases and J gave up 5 bases; unmatched junction bases: 7. The CDR3 length is 15 residues. The germline gives CDR1 LNHDA, CDR2 SQIVND (reference sequence). In DNA form, the CDR3 reads TGTGCCAGTAGACAGGGACAGGGGGCGTGGGAGACCCAGTACTTC. Protein sequence: CASRQGQGAWETQYF. The full variable domain, completed using reference TRBV19 and TRBJ2-5, is DGGITQSPKYLFRKEGQNVTLSCEQNLNHDAMYWYRQDPGQGLRLIYYSQIVNDFQKGDIAEGYSVSREKKESFPLTVTSAQKNPTAFYLCASRQGQGAWETQYFGPGTRLLVL.

This rearrangement joins TRBV7-2 to TRBJ2-1; D remains ambiguous. CDR3 length equals 14 residues. Germline V gene sequence: CDR1 SGHTA, CDR2 FQGNSA. V dropped 0 bases and J dropped 4 bases, with 7 bases sitting between them. The CDR3: CASSLAGMYNEQFF. The CDR3 region has the DNA TGTGCCAGCAGCTTAGCAGGAATGTACAATGAGCAGTTCTTC.

The chain combines TRBV30 with TRBJ2-2; 7 positions match TRBD1. In germline, CDR1 is GTSNPN, CDR2 SVGIG (reference sequence). The CDR3 extends over 17 amino acids. V shed 5 bases and J 5 bases; nucleotides not matched to a gene: 17. CDR3 loop: CAWGRDRDSKNTGELFF. The CDR3, as DNA: TGTGCCTGGGGAAGGGATCGGGACAGCAAAAATACCGGGGAGCTGTTTTTT.

V is TRBV10-3 and J is TRBJ2-5; weak D call: TRBD1 (5 bases). V gave up 0 bases and J gave up 1 base, with 12 bases separating them. The CDR3 is 16 amino acids. Germline V CDR1 and CDR2: ENHRY, SYGVKD. The CDR3: CAISESVQGLQETQYF. CDR3 bases: TGTGCCATCAGTGAGTCGGTCCAGGGCCTCCAAGAGACCCAGTACTTC.

The chain has TRBV11-3 and TRBJ1-1; D unclear. There are 13 residues in the CDR3. The V gene lost 1 base and the J gene lost 8 bases, with 11 bases spanning the gap. CDR1 is SGHNT, CDR2 YENEEA, per germline. The CDR3 region has the DNA TGTGCCAGCAGCTTAGGGCTGGCAAAGGAAGCTTTCTTT. The encoded protein is CASSLGLAKEAFF.

The chain links TRBV5-4 to TRBJ1-6, with 7 bases identical to TRBD1. Germline assignment: CDR1 SGHNT and CDR2 YYREEE (reference sequence). Germline trimming cut 6 bases from V and 7 bases from J; bases unmatched to any gene: 10. This CDR3 is built from 15 residues. This CDR3 is CASNIYRGRNSPLHF. The CDR3 DNA reads TGTGCCAGCAACATATATAGGGGGCGAAATTCACCCCTCCACTTT.

The chain joins TRBV7-9 to TRBJ2-3, with D possibly called TRBD1 or TRBD2 (5 bases each). CDR1 is SEHNR and CDR2 is FQNEAQ in the germline V gene (reference sequence). The V gene lost 2 bases and the J gene lost 2 bases, with 11 bases spanning the gap. The CDR3 loop spans 15 amino acids. The CDR3 DNA reads TGTGCCAGCAGCTTACGCCGGGACCTCACAGATACGCAGTATTTT. Its translation: CASSLRRDLTDTQYF. Full variable domain (remainder filled in from reference TRBV7-9 and TRBJ2-3): DTGVSQNPRHKITKRGQNVTFRCDPISEHNRLYWYRQTLGQGPEFLTYFQNEAQLEKSRLLSDRFSAERPKGSFSTLEIQRTEQGDSAMYLCASSLRRDLTDTQYFGPGTRLTVL.

This clone was found a few times. This chain uses TRBV7-3 with TRBJ1-2, with 8 bases identical to TRBD1. The V and J ends lost 4 bases and 8 bases, in that order; junction bases with no gene match: 6. The CDR3 has 13 amino acids. Germline assignment: CDR1 SGHTA and CDR2 FQGTGA. The CDR3 loop reads CASSSSTGGGYTF. As DNA, the CDR3 is TGTGCCAGCAGCTCGAGTACAGGGGGAGGCTACACCTTC.

The V gene is TRBV6-5, the J gene TRBJ1-1; 9 positions match TRBD1. V trimming: 5 bases; J trimming: 0 bases; junction bases outside the gene matches: 4. Looked up from germline, CDR1 is MNHEY and CDR2 is SVGAGI. The CDR3 extends over 15 amino acids. In DNA form, the CDR3 reads TGTGCCAGCAGTGGGGGACAGGGCATGAACACTGAAGCTTTCTTT. As protein: CASSGGQGMNTEAFF.